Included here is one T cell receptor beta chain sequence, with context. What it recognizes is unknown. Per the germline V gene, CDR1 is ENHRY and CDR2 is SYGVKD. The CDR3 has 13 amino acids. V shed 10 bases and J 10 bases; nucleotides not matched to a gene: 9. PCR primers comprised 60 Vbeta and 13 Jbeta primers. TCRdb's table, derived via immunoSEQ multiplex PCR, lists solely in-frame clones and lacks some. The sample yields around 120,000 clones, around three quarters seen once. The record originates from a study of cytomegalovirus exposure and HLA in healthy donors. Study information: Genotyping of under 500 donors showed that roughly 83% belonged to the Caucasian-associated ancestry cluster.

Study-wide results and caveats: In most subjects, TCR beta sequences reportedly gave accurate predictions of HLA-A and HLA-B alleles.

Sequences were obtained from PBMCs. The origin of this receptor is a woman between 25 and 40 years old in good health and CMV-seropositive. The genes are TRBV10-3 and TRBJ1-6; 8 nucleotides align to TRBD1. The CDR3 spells CATQTGEVSPLHF. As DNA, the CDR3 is TGTGCCACCCAGACAGGGGAAGTATCACCCCTCCACTTT.